This T cell receptor beta chain was captured in a study of read filtering for tumor transcriptome and immune sequencing. The study's findings and limits: Dropping single-read clonotypes raised IR-seq and RNA-seq shared-clonotype correlation. Approximately 82% of IR-seq clonotypes had a single read, yet these held approximately 3.5% of reads. RNA-seq captured clonotypes less deeply and reliably than IR-seq.

This clonotype was counted ten times or more. Its cognate antigen is unknown. Trimming took 4 bases from V and 0 from J, leaving 7 bases between them. CDR3 length equals 14 residues. Per germline, CDR1 SGHTA and CDR2 FQGNSA. Molecular barcoded adaptors covering alpha/delta and beta/gamma chains were used on approximately 400 ng RNA. TCRdb passed the reads through MiXCR, listing each CDR3 protein once. The sample includes over 80,000 distinct CDR3 sequences, 10% to 15% seen only once; the top ten take under 15%. The V and J genes are TRBV7-2 and TRBJ2-1; unclear D gene. The clonotype was recovered from a donor aged 40 or over with multiple myeloma. Sequencing used a population of CD138-negative cells sorted from bone marrow. The DNA for the CDR3 is TGTGCCAGCAGCTCCCCCGGCTCCTACAATGAGCAGTTCTTC. Translated, it gives CASSSPGSYNEQFF.